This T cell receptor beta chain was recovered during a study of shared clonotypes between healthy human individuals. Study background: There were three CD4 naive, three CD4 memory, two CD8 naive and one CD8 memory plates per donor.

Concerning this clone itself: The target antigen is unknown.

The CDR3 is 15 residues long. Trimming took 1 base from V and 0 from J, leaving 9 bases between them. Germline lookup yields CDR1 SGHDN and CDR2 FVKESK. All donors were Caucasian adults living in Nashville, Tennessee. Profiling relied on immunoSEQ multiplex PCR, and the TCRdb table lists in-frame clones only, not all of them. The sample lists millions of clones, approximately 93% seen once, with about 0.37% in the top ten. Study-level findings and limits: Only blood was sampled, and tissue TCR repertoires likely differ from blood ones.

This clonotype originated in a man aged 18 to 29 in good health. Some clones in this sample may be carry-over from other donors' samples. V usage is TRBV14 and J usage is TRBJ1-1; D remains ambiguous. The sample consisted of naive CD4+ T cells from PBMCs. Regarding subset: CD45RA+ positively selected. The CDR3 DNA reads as TGTGCCAGCAGCCAAGCCAGGATCCTGAACACTGAAGCTTTCTTT. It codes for CASSQARILNTEAFF.